Listed here is a single TCR beta chain. The target antigen is unknown. The record originates from a study of cytomegalovirus exposure and HLA in healthy donors. Primers for the PCR totalled 60 Vbeta and 13 Jbeta. TCRdb keeps only in-frame clones here, not all; method: immunoSEQ multiplex PCR. This table holds tens of thousands of clones. Whole-study findings and limits: TCR beta sequences reportedly predicted most subjects' HLA-A and HLA-B alleles accurately. The authors considered a cluster of highly shared sequence variants likely to be a sequencing artifact. Most TCR sequences were seen very rarely across donors, but some public TCRs occurred in many.

Germline V lookup: CDR1 KGHSH, CDR2 LQKENI. Trimming cost V 3 bases and J 2 bases, with 14 bases left between them. The CDR3 has 15 residues. The chain combines TRBV18 with TRBJ2-7; D unclear. This TCR came from a woman aged 55-70 years in good health and CMV-seropositive. Source material: PBMCs. CDR3 nucleotide sequence: TGTGCCAGCTCACCTAGACCCAGAGGAGCCTACGAGCAGTACTTC. Translation: CASSPRPRGAYEQYF.